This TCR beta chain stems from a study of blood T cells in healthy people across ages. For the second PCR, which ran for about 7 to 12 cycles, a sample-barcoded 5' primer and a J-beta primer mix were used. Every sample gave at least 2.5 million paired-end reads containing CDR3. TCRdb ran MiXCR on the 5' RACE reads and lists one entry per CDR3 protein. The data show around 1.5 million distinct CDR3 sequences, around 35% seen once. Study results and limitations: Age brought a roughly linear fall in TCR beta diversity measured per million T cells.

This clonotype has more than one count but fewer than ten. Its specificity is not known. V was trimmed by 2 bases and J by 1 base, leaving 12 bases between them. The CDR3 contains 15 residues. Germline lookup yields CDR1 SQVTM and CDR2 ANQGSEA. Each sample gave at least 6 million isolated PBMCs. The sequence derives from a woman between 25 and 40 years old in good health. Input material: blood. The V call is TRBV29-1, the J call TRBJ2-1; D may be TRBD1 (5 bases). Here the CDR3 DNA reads TGCAGCGTTGAAAGGGGTGCCGAGTCCTACAATGAGCAGTTCTTC. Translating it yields CSVERGAESYNEQFF.